Given below is one T cell receptor (beta chain) in context. Its antigen is unidentified. This specimen comes from a study of T-cell memory formation after mild COVID-19. As for the study in general: Most TCR clusters belonged to a single donor. Regarding the study as a whole: Researchers found some responding clones in pre-infection memory, a sign that cross-reactive memory joined. Second-wave clones that peaked on day 37 lacked confirmed SARS-CoV-2 specificity.

TCR alpha and TCR beta cDNA libraries carrying sample barcodes and UMIs were produced by 5'RACE using constant-segment primers. From the 5' RACE reads, TCRdb called clonotypes with MiXCR, one entry per CDR3 protein. The repertoire holds around 370,000 distinct CDR3 sequences, with over 20% as singletons. The germline gives CDR1 SEHNR, CDR2 FQNEAQ (reference sequence). Unmatched junction bases numbered 9, after V lost 0 bases and J lost 7 bases. The CDR3 is made up of 19 amino acids. The sequencing sample was made of PBMCs or a T cell subset sorted from them (not recorded which). The gene calls are TRBV7-9 and TRBJ2-1; 16 bases map to TRBD2. The sequence came from an adult woman who had mild COVID-19 (a few samples of this study predate the infection). Cell type and time point are not known. The CDR3 here is CASSLALGLAGGPVNEQFF. CDR3 DNA: TGTGCCAGCAGCTTAGCGCTGGGACTAGCGGGAGGGCCGGTGAATGAGCAGTTCTTC.